These 23 T cell receptor beta chains came from one sample sequenced in a study of T cell repertoires in cytomegalovirus infection. TCRdb reprocessed the reads via MiXCR and lists one record per CDR3 protein. The sample has some 240,000 distinct CDR3 sequences; more than 15% are singletons. Sequencing was carried out using CD8+ T cells from PBMCs. The source of these receptors is a human donor in good health (CMV status not recorded). Some clones in this sample may be carry-over from other donors' samples.

The V and J genes are TRBV5-6 and TRBJ2-1; 11 nucleotides align to TRBD2. CDR3 length equals 16 residues. The J segment lost 7 bases and the V segment lost 0 bases, leaving 6 bases of the junction unmatched. In germline, CDR1 is SGHDT, CDR2 YYEEEE. In DNA, the CDR3 is TGTGCCAGCAGCTTGGCTTGGTCTAGCGGGGGGAATGAGCAGTTCTTC. Its protein product is CASSLAWSSGGNEQFF.

This clonotype has a count of ten or more. The V and J genes are TRBV7-2 and TRBJ2-7, with D perhaps given as TRBD1 or TRBD2 (5 bases each). Deletions cut 5 bases from V and 3 bases from J, with 32 bases between. The CDR3 sequence is 20 residues long. The germline CDR1 and CDR2 sequences are SGHTA and FQGNSA. The CDR3 DNA follows: TGTGCCAGCAGCCTCGGGCCAGCAACTTTTAGTAAAGAGGGGAACTACGAGCAGTACTTC. This encodes CASSLGPATFSKEGNYEQYF.

This clonotype was counted between two and nine times. The rearrangement joins TRBV27 to TRBJ2-2; possible D gene TRBD2, 5 bases. Germline CDR1 reads MNHEY; CDR2 reads SMNVEV (reference sequence). V dropped 7 bases and J dropped 6 bases, with 9 bases sitting between them. The CDR3 spans 12 residues. Written as DNA, the CDR3 is TGTGCCAGCACAGCGGTTCCCGGGGAGCTGTTTTTT. This encodes CASTAVPGELFF.

At least ten counts were recorded for this clonotype. The V call is TRBV12-3 or TRBV12-4, the J call TRBJ1-6; D gene unclear. CDR3 size: 13 residues. The germline V and J ends were trimmed by 6 bases and 9 bases, with 12 bases remaining between them. In DNA form, the CDR3 reads TGTGCCAGCAGCATGGATTCTGGTTCACCCCTCCACTTT. Protein sequence: CASSMDSGSPLHF.

This clonotype has a count of ten or more. The chain carries TRBV7-9 and TRBJ2-1, with D maybe TRBD1 (6 bases). CDR1 and CDR2 (germline): SEHNR, FQNEAQ (reference sequence). Trimming took off 5 bases at V and 0 bases at J, with 14 bases between the two ends. The CDR3 spans 16 residues. The CDR3 coding sequence is TGTGCCAGCAGCCCGTCGACAGGCAGCTCCTACAATGAGCAGTTCTTC. As protein: CASSPSTGSSYNEQFF.

This clonotype has a count of ten or more. This chain uses TRBV2 with TRBJ2-1; TRBD2 might be the D (6 bases). CDR3 size: 15 residues. Germline CDR1 SNHLY, CDR2 FYNNEI. V shed 4 bases and J shed 1 base, with 11 bases lying between them. The CDR3 spells CASSAIGGSYNEQFF. Written as DNA, the CDR3 is TGTGCCAGCAGTGCGATAGGAGGGTCCTACAATGAGCAGTTCTTC.

This clonotype was picked up a small number of times. This rearrangement joins TRBV2 to TRBJ1-2, with 7 bases fitting TRBD1. CDR1 is SNHLY, CDR2 FYNNEI, per germline. Trimming cost V 0 bases and J 4 bases; bases outside gene matches: 5. The CDR3 is 15 amino acids. The CDR3 bases are TGTGCCAGCAGTGAAGCAGGGGGCACCCCCTATGGCTACACCTTC. This gives the protein CASSEAGGTPYGYTF.

This clonotype has ten or more counts. J is TRBJ2-4 and V is TRBV28, with D unclear. The V gene lost 5 bases and the J gene lost 1 base, with 9 bases spanning the gap. CDR1 and CDR2 from the germline V gene are MDHEN and SYDVKM. The CDR3 length is 14 residues. CDR3: CASSATVAKNIQYF. CDR3 DNA: TGTGCCAGCAGTGCTACGGTGGCCAAAAACATTCAGTACTTC.

The chain combines TRBV6-1 with TRBJ2-1, with TRBD1 identical over 8 bases. CDR3 size: 14 residues. Germline lookup yields CDR1 MNHNS and CDR2 SASEGT. Trimming at V came to 5 bases and at J to 5 bases, leaving 5 bases not matched to a gene. As DNA, the CDR3 is TGTGCCAGCAGTCCGACAGGGGCTCACAATGAGCAGTTCTTC. Protein product: CASSPTGAHNEQFF.

To note about this clonotype: Relative to the germline gene, one junction end is altered; a read error may explain this. The V and J genes are TRBV14 and TRBJ1-1, with D unresolved. This CDR3 comprises 18 residues. The germline V gene has CDR1 SGHDN and CDR2 FVKESK. The CDR3 DNA is TGTGCCAGCACCCAAGGAGGAGAGGGTTGGCTGCGGAACACTGAAGCTTTCTTT. Translating gives CASTQGGEGWLRNTEAFF. Using reference TRBV14 and TRBJ1-1 for the parts outside the CDR3, the full variable domain is EAGVTQFPSHSVIEKGQTVTLRCDPISGHDNLYWYRRVMGKEIKFLLHFVKESKQDESGMPNNRFLAERTGGTYSTLKVQPAELEDSGVYFCASTQGGEGWLRNTEAFFGQGTRLTVV.

Note on this clonotype: A much larger clone differs from this one at a single base, so this may be a read error. V gene TRBV7-9 combines with J gene TRBJ2-5, with 7 bases matching TRBD1. Germline V gene sequence: CDR1 SEHNR, CDR2 FQNEAQ (reference sequence). V shed 5 bases and J 3 bases; nucleotides not matched to a gene: 6. The CDR3 is 14 residues long. CDR3 amino acids: CASSKGQEKETQYF. The CDR3 DNA reads as TGTGCCAGCAGCAAAGGACAGGAAAAAGAGACCCAGTACTTC.

This rearrangement joins TRBV6-6 to TRBJ2-7; D possibly uses TRBD1 or TRBD2 (5 bases each). Germline V gives CDR1 MNHNY, CDR2 SVGAGI (reference sequence). V lost 5 bases, J lost 4 bases, and 21 bases lay in between. This CDR3 comprises 16 residues. The CDR3 nucleotides are TGTGCCAGCAGTGGGGGAAGACCGACCTATACGTACGAGCAGTACTTC. Its protein product is CASSGGRPTYTYEQYF.

This clonotype was picked up a small number of times. This sequence joins TRBV20-1 and TRBJ1-2, with unresolved D. The CDR3 sequence is 13 residues long. CDR1 and CDR2 (germline): DFQATT, SNEGSKA (reference sequence). Trimming took off 1 base at V and 4 bases at J, with 10 bases between the two ends. CDR3 DNA sequence: TGCAGTGCTAGAGTGCAGACTTCCTATGGCTACACCTTC. This codes for CSARVQTSYGYTF.

The rearrangement links TRBV13 to TRBJ1-2, with D perhaps TRBD1 (6 bases). CDR1 and CDR2 from the germline V gene are PRHDT and FYEKMQ (reference sequence). This CDR3 contains 16 residues. V shed 5 bases and J shed 4 bases, with 20 bases lying between them. The CDR3 region is CASSRQTQQGVYGYTF. The CDR3 DNA sequence: TGTGCCAGCAGCCGCCAAACCCAACAGGGCGTCTATGGCTACACCTTC.

This chain joins TRBV2 and TRBJ2-1; the D gene is possibly TRBD2 (5 bases). CDR3 length equals 17 residues. Germline V gene lookup returns CDR1 SNHLY and CDR2 FYNNEI. V shed 3 bases and J shed 0 bases, with 15 bases lying between them. The DNA for the CDR3 is TGTGCCAGCAGTGACTCCTTTAGGGAGAGCTCCTACAATGAGCAGTTCTTC. Protein sequence: CASSDSFRESSYNEQFF.

This clonotype was recorded at least ten times. The chain employs TRBV12-3 or TRBV12-4 and TRBJ2-7; TRBD1 is a possible D gene (5 bases). The V gene lost 7 bases and the J gene lost 1 base, with 14 bases spanning the gap. The CDR3 is made up of 14 amino acids. This CDR3 reads CASNVQVPSYEQYF. CDR3 nucleotide sequence: TGTGCCAGCAACGTACAGGTTCCATCCTACGAGCAGTACTTC.

The rearrangement joins TRBV5-5 to TRBJ2-2; unclear D gene. The V gene's germline CDR1 is SGHKS and CDR2 YYEKEE (reference sequence). The CDR3 contains 14 residues. Trimming shortened V by 0 bases and J by 2 bases, and 5 bases separated the two germline ends. The CDR3 sequence is CASSLDRNTGELFF. The CDR3 DNA reads TGTGCCAGCAGCTTGGACAGAAACACCGGGGAGCTGTTTTTT.

The chain couples TRBV27 to TRBJ2-7, with a possible D match to TRBD2 (5 bases). Trimming cost V 3 bases and J 3 bases, with 15 bases left between them. Germline V CDR1 and CDR2: MNHEY, SMNVEV (reference sequence). The CDR3 extends over 15 amino acids. CDR3 residues: CASSFFLGGGYEQYF. The CDR3 nucleotides read TGTGCCAGCAGTTTTTTTCTGGGCGGAGGCTACGAGCAGTACTTC.

In its sample, this clonotype was seen a few times. The CDR3 nucleotides read TGTGCCAGCGTCGGGGGGGCAACCTACGAGCAGTACTTC. This codes for CASVGGATYEQYF. The chain uses TRBV25-1 and TRBJ2-7; 8 bases map to TRBD2. CDR1 is MGHDK, CDR2 SYGVNS, per germline. The trim removed 8 bases at V and 2 bases at J, leaving 5 bases unmatched. The CDR3 extends over 13 amino acids.

As for this clonotype: The germline gene is not matched at one end of the junction; a read error may be the cause. This chain uses TRBV7-6 with TRBJ1-1; no clear D. The CDR3 runs 12 residues. CDR1 is SGHVS, CDR2 FNYEAQ, per germline. The CDR3 DNA sequence: TGTGCCAGCCGCTTCTACGGTGGTGCAGCTTTCTTT. It specifies CASRFYGGAAFF.

This sequence joins TRBV20-1 and TRBJ1-5, with D perhaps TRBD1 (5 bases). The CDR3 contains 15 residues. V was cut by 0 bases and J by 3 bases, with 12 bases left in between. The germline CDR1 and CDR2 sequences are DFQATT and SNEGSKA (reference sequence). CDR3 loop: CSARDYSRANQPQHF. CDR3 in DNA: TGCAGTGCTAGAGATTACAGCAGGGCCAATCAGCCCCAGCATTTT.

This clonotype was counted at least ten times. J is TRBJ2-3 and V is TRBV19; 8 bases fit TRBD2. The junction had 6 bases not matched to a gene; V was cut back by 4 bases and J by 0 bases. The CDR3 covers 16 residues. The germline V gene has CDR1 LNHDA and CDR2 SQIVND (reference sequence). For the CDR3, the DNA is TGTGCCAGTAGTAAGATCGGACTAGCAAGCACAGATACGCAGTATTTT. This sequence encodes CASSKIGLASTDTQYF.

This clonotype was observed a handful of times. CDR3 residues: CASSASGGVQETQYF. The CDR3 DNA reads TGTGCCAGCAGCGCGAGCGGGGGGGTACAAGAGACCCAGTACTTC. The V and J genes are TRBV9 and TRBJ2-5, with 10 bases that match TRBD2. Unmatched junction bases numbered 4, after V lost 3 bases and J lost 2 bases. This CDR3 spans 15 amino acids. The germline gives CDR1 SGDLS, CDR2 YYNGEE.